A single sample gave rise to the 2 T cell receptor beta chains below, sequenced in a study of regulatory T cells in long-lasting Graves disease. Specified time point: newly diagnosed GD, antithyroid drugs for less than 3 months. PBMC RNA was the source of the TCR library. Relying on iRepertoire HTBI primers and Arm-PCR of CDR3 regions, the team built TCR beta libraries. TCRdb fed the multiplex PCR reads into MiXCR, producing one record per CDR3 protein. The table shows over 500,000 distinct CDR3 sequences, with around 15% occurring only once. The same data also went into a second study, on T cells in Graves' hyperthyroidism and ophthalmopathy.

This specimen consisted of peripheral blood mononuclear cells (PBMCs), obtained at new diagnosis, from a patient treated with antithyroid drugs. These receptors all stem from a man in his late teens or twenties with Graves disease.

Only a few counts were recorded for this clonotype. This chain links TRBV11-2 with TRBJ2-7; D unclear. Trimming stripped 5 bases from V and 6 bases from J, with 23 bases between. The CDR3 is made up of 16 amino acids. CDR1 is SGHAT, CDR2 FQNNGV, per germline. CDR3 nucleotide sequence: TGTGCCAGCAGCCAACAAAGGTGGCCATTTAGTCCCGAGCAGTACTTC. Translated, it gives CASSQQRWPFSPEQYF.

Regarding this clonotype: A far larger clone differs by one base, so this is likely a read error. The V gene is TRBV20-1, the J gene TRBJ2-5; D unresolved. The CDR3 runs to 13 residues. Germline V gives CDR1 DFQATT, CDR2 SNEGSKA (reference sequence). The CDR3 sequence: CSAFGLESNEQYF. DNA of the CDR3: TGCAGCGCCTTCGGCTTAGAGTCCAATGAGCAGTACTTC.